This T cell receptor (beta chain) was recovered during a study of cytomegalovirus exposure and HLA in healthy donors. Vbeta (60) and Jbeta (13) primers were used in the PCR. Some clones are missing from TCRdb's copy, which holds only in-frame ones; the method was immunoSEQ multiplex PCR. The profile covers about 190,000 clones, with around 83% appearing a single time and 1.7% taken by the ten largest. The study, taken as a whole, reports: In a later analysis, V- and J-gene trimming of beta chains associated with a DCLRE1C missense variant, replicated independently. A list of more than 150 TCR beta chains associated with cytomegalovirus was given. Donors were assumed by presence/absence analyses to have roughly uniform sequencing depth.

Regarding this clone: Antigen unknown.

This CDR3 has 14 amino acids. V was trimmed by 2 bases and J by 5 bases, leaving 12 bases between them. Germline V lookup: CDR1 MNHEY, CDR2 SVGAGI. The chain recombines TRBV6-5 with TRBJ1-2, with D tentatively TRBD1 (5 bases). The clonotype was recovered from a woman younger than 35 in good health and CMV-seronegative. Sequenced material: PBMCs. This CDR3 reads CASSYQGVEYGYTF. In nucleotides, the CDR3 is TGTGCCAGCAGTTACCAGGGTGTTGAGTATGGCTACACCTTC.